The entry that follows covers one T cell receptor beta chain sequence. This sample was taken from a study of blood T cell repertoires in COVID-19. Study context: From T cells, B-cell-depleted T cells, or PBMCs came the material, which was cDNA or gDNA.

Under the authors' procedure: Amplification with reference gene primers provided the estimates of nucleated cell counts. Profiled with immunoSEQ multiplex PCR; TCRdb holds only in-frame clones, not every one. D and trimming come from the DNA, and the V and J calls and clone size come from that table. The sample lists about 94,000 clones; 80% to 90% were seen once. V was cut by 4 bases and J by 7 bases, with 15 bases left in between. The CDR3 spans 14 residues. Germline V gene data show CDR1 as SGHRS and CDR2 as YFSETQ. This sequence joins TRBV5-1 and TRBJ1-3; perhaps TRBD1 as D (5 bases). Sequencing was carried out using peripheral blood. The sequence derives from a human donor with acute or convalescent COVID-19. The donor label of this sample is uncertain. The CDR3 DNA reads TGCGCCAGCAGCAACACGGGGGAAGGTAACACCATATATTTT. This encodes CASSNTGEGNTIYF.